These 23 T cell receptor beta chains originate from one sample sequenced in a study of post-analysis software for immune sequencing data. These TCRs are of unknown antigen specificity. Study-wide results and limits: Relative to controls, patients had about five TRBV segments at higher frequency, with TRBV5-6, TRBV5-1 and TRBV20-1 among these.

Unique molecular identifiers tagged the TCR beta cDNA libraries. From the PCR reads, TCRdb called clonotypes with MiXCR, one entry per CDR3 protein. This sample has some 700,000 distinct CDR3 sequences, with approximately 60% found just once. Sequenced: blood. These TCRs come from a girl aged 2 to 10 with multiple sclerosis.

This clonotype was seen only a few times. The J gene is TRBJ2-1, the V gene TRBV2; D is perhaps TRBD1 (6 bases). The V gene lost 7 bases and the J gene lost 2 bases, with 6 bases spanning the gap. Germline-derived CDR1 and CDR2 are SNHLY and FYNNEI. The CDR3 runs to 12 residues. The CDR3 sequence is CASKGAYNEQFF. The CDR3 DNA reads as TGTGCCAGCAAGGGGGCCTACAATGAGCAGTTCTTC.

The chain uses TRBV4-2 and TRBJ2-7; no clear D. Germline CDR1 and CDR2: LGHNA and YNFKEQ. V shed 1 base and J shed 3 bases, with 7 bases lying between them. This CDR3 contains 13 residues. The chain's CDR3 is CASSQVSLYEQYF. Written as DNA, the CDR3 is TGTGCCAGCAGCCAAGTCTCCCTCTACGAGCAGTACTTC.

The chain recombines TRBV12-3 or TRBV12-4 with TRBJ2-5; D could derive from TRBD1 or TRBD2 (5 bases each). TRBJ2-7 matches the DNA end more closely, so the J call is doubtful. The CDR3 extends over 14 amino acids. For the CDR3, the DNA is TGTGCCAGCCGTAGGACCGGGGCTTTCTACGAGCAGTACTTC. Its protein product is CASRRTGAFYEQYF.

V gene TRBV11-3 combines with J gene TRBJ2-3, with TRBD1 identical over 9 bases. The ends lost 4 bases at V and 5 bases at J; junction bases unmatched: 7. Germline CDR1 and CDR2: SGHNT and YENEEA. CDR3 length: 15 residues. The CDR3 spells CASSSNTGGRDTQYF. In nucleotides, the CDR3 is TGTGCCAGCAGCTCTAACACAGGGGGCCGAGATACGCAGTATTTT. Variable domain in full (rest from reference TRBV11-3 and TRBJ2-3): EAGVVQSPRYKIIEKKQPVAFWCNPISGHNTLYWYLQNLGQGPELLIRYENEEAVDDSQLPKDRFSAERLKGVDSTLKIQPAELGDSAVYLCASSSNTGGRDTQYFGPGTRLTVL.

Concerning this clonotype: This may arise from a read error, as a much more abundant clone is one base away. The rearrangement uses TRBV20-1 and TRBJ2-3; D gene ambiguous. The germline V gene has CDR1 DFQATT and CDR2 SNEGSKA (reference sequence). The V end was cut by 0 bases, the J end by 1 base, with 11 bases between. This CDR3 is 15 amino acids long. CDR3 nucleotides: TGCAGTGCTAGAGATTTCACGGGCGGCACAGATACGCAGTATTTT. Protein product: CSARDFTGGTDTQYF.

This chain links TRBV4-2 with TRBJ1-2; the D is unclear. V dropped 2 bases and J dropped 1 base, with 11 bases sitting between them. This CDR3 is 15 amino acids long. The germline V gene encodes CDR1 LGHNA and CDR2 YNFKEQ. The CDR3 sequence: CASSQIDRDNYGYTF. CDR3 in DNA: TGTGCCAGCAGCCAAATCGACCGAGATAACTATGGCTACACCTTC.

The chain carries TRBV20-1 and TRBJ1-1, with D unresolved. The CDR3 consists of 15 residues. CDR1 is DFQATT and CDR2 is SNEGSKA in the germline V gene (reference sequence). V dropped 5 bases and J dropped 4 bases, with 20 bases sitting between them. The CDR3 reads CSAGVTTSPGTEAFF. DNA of the CDR3: TGCAGTGCTGGGGTAACCACGTCACCCGGCACTGAAGCTTTCTTT.

This chain uses TRBV6-2 or TRBV6-3 with TRBJ1-2; D perhaps matches TRBD1 (5 bases). The CDR3 sequence is 15 residues long. Germline CDR1 is MNHEY and CDR2 is SVGEGT. Trimming shortened V by 3 bases and J by 3 bases, and 14 bases separated the two germline ends. CDR3 amino acids: CASSYSDSRDYGYTF. CDR3 nucleotides: TGTGCCAGCAGTTATTCCGACAGTCGTGACTATGGCTACACCTTC.

In its sample, this clonotype was seen once. The chain recombines TRBV29-1 with TRBJ2-5; 8 bases line up with TRBD1. The assigned J gene may be wrong: the sequence end matches TRBJ2-7 better. CDR3 length equals 14 residues. From germline, CDR1 is SQVTM and CDR2 ANQGSEA. CDR3 amino acids: CSVSPRQGLYEQYF. The CDR3 nucleotides are TGCAGCGTCAGTCCTAGACAGGGGCTTTACGAGCAGTACTTC.

The CDR3 protein is CSISTGRLDQPQHF. DNA of the CDR3: TGCAGCATTTCGACAGGGAGGTTAGATCAGCCCCAGCATTTT. The chain couples TRBV29-1 to TRBJ1-5; TRBD1 matches 7 bases. The CDR3 runs to 14 residues. V was pared by 8 bases and J by 5 bases, with 12 bases of the junction left unmatched. CDR1 and CDR2 from the germline V gene are SQVTM and ANQGSEA.

This sequence joins TRBV10-3 and TRBJ1-1, with 11 bases aligning to TRBD1. V trimming: 5 bases; J trimming: 5 bases; junction bases outside the gene matches: 4. The CDR3 spans 14 residues. Germline V gene sequence: CDR1 ENHRY, CDR2 SYGVKD. CDR3: CAISWGQGGTEAFF. The CDR3 DNA reads as TGTGCCATCAGTTGGGGACAGGGGGGGACTGAAGCTTTCTTT.

The V gene is TRBV12-3 or TRBV12-4, the J gene TRBJ1-5, with a weak D call TRBD1 (6 bases). CDR3 length equals 13 residues. Deletions cut 6 bases from V and 3 bases from J, with 9 bases between. DNA of the CDR3: TGTGCCAGCAGCGACAGGTTCAATCAGCCCCAGCATTTT. The encoded protein is CASSDRFNQPQHF.

The CDR3 protein is CASSQDPGGEETQYF. The CDR3 nucleotides are TGCGCCAGCAGCCAAGACCCGGGGGGGGAAGAGACCCAGTACTTC. The chain employs TRBV4-3 and TRBJ2-5; 8 nucleotides match TRBD2. CDR3 length: 15 residues. Trimming removed 0 bases from V and 3 bases from J; junction bases left unmatched: 3. Germline assignment: CDR1 LGHNA and CDR2 YSLEER.

The genes are TRBV12-3 or TRBV12-4 and TRBJ2-1, with no clear D. V was clipped by 1 base and J by 0 bases, with 7 bases between them. The CDR3 has 15 amino acids. The CDR3: CASSLEVRSYNEQFF. In DNA, the CDR3 is TGTGCCAGCAGTTTAGAGGTTCGCTCCTACAATGAGCAGTTCTTC.

The V call is TRBV7-8, the J call TRBJ2-3; maybe TRBD2 (6 bases). This CDR3 comprises 15 residues. V was pared by 1 base and J by 4 bases, with 12 bases between. The germline gives CDR1 SGHVS, CDR2 FQNEAQ. CDR3 sequence (DNA): TGTGCCAGCAGCTTAGTTCGTGGGACTGCAGATACGCAGTATTTT. Encoded protein: CASSLVRGTADTQYF.

This sequence joins TRBV7-2 and TRBJ2-1; 7 bases align to TRBD1. CDR1 SGHTA and CDR2 FQGNSA come from the germline V gene. The ends lost 1 base at V and 3 bases at J; junction bases unmatched: 15. This CDR3 is 19 amino acids long. Written as DNA, the CDR3 is TGTGCCAGCAGCTTAGTTGCCCCAGGACAGGTGGTCTTCTACAATGAGCAGTTCTTC. It is translated as CASSLVAPGQVVFYNEQFF.

This clonotype came up a few times. Here the CDR3 reads CAISEGDRGDIQYF. In DNA, the CDR3 is TGTGCCATCAGTGAAGGGGACAGGGGAGACATTCAGTACTTC. The gene calls are TRBV10-3 and TRBJ2-4, with TRBD1 identical over 10 bases. This CDR3 contains 14 residues. Trimming took 3 bases from V and 8 from J; bases not matched to a gene: 4. Germline V gives CDR1 ENHRY, CDR2 SYGVKD.

The chain couples TRBV29-1 to TRBJ1-2; D might be TRBD1 (5 bases). Germline V gene data show CDR1 as SQVTM and CDR2 as ANQGSEA. V was pared by 8 bases and J by 3 bases, with 16 bases between. There are 13 residues in the CDR3. The CDR3 bases are TGCAGCCCCTGCGTCGGGGGACACTATGGCTACACCTTC. This encodes CSPCVGGHYGYTF.

V gene TRBV12-3 or TRBV12-4 combines with J gene TRBJ2-1; 10 bases are shared with TRBD2. The CDR3 runs to 15 residues. J gave up 10 bases and V 1 base, and 7 bases lay outside the gene matches. The CDR3 sequence is CASSLGITSGTEQFF. CDR3 coding DNA: TGTGCCAGCAGTTTAGGGATAACTAGCGGGACGGAGCAGTTCTTC.

This sequence joins TRBV29-1 and TRBJ2-1, with D unresolved. Germline CDR1 SQVTM, CDR2 ANQGSEA. The V end was cut by 3 bases, the J end by 0 bases, with 9 bases between. The CDR3 consists of 14 residues. The DNA for the CDR3 is TGCAGCGTTGATACGGTGAGCTCCTACAATGAGCAGTTCTTC. Residues: CSVDTVSSYNEQFF.

The rearrangement joins TRBV20-1 to TRBJ2-1, with 9 nucleotides matching TRBD2. From germline, CDR1 is DFQATT and CDR2 SNEGSKA (reference sequence). V dropped 0 bases and J dropped 2; count of bases not matched to a gene: 2. CDR3 length: 15 residues. The CDR3 coding sequence is TGCAGTGCTAGAGAGAGCGGGAGGACCTACAATGAGCAGTTCTTC. Translation: CSARESGRTYNEQFF.

This clonotype was detected once. The chain has TRBV11-2 and TRBJ2-7; D uncertain. With 5 bases removed from V and 6 bases from J, the gap between germline ends came to 20 bases. Per the germline V gene, CDR1 is SGHAT and CDR2 is FQNNGV. The CDR3 sequence is 15 residues long. CDR3 loop: CASSPKFASAAEQYF. In DNA, the CDR3 is TGTGCCAGCAGCCCCAAATTCGCCTCTGCCGCCGAGCAGTACTTC. Combining the CDR3 with reference TRBV11-2 and TRBJ2-7 gives the whole variable domain EAGVAQSPRYKIIEKRQSVAFWCNPISGHATLYWYQQILGQGPKLLIQFQNNGVVDDSQLPKDRFSAERLKGVDSTLKIQPAKLEDSAVYLCASSPKFASAAEQYFGPGTRLTVT.

This clonotype was picked up one time. This chain joins TRBV28 and TRBJ1-1; no reliable D call. Trimming stripped 2 bases from V and 0 bases from J, with 10 bases between. The germline V gene encodes CDR1 MDHEN and CDR2 SYDVKM. This CDR3 spans 15 amino acids. DNA of the CDR3: TGTGCCAGCAGTTTAGGAAGGTTTATGAACACTGAAGCTTTCTTT. Encoded protein: CASSLGRFMNTEAFF.